This T cell receptor beta chain comes out of a study of spatial heterogeneity in lung cancer. On the study more broadly: Each time, sequencing found more beta-chain sequences than alpha-chain sequences.

Sample time point: blood at routine non-recurrence follow-up after resection. TCRdb ran MiXCR on the 5' RACE reads and lists one entry per CDR3 protein. The sample includes roughly 70,000 distinct CDR3 sequences, 8% to 9.5% of them seen just once. Trimming pared 1 base from V and 5 bases from J, leaving 9 bases between. CDR3 length: 15 amino acids. Germline assignment: CDR1 SGHTA and CDR2 FQGTGA. At least ten counts were recorded for this clonotype. The sample in question was PBMCs, obtained at follow-up. The chain recombines TRBV7-3 with TRBJ2-6; D is unresolved. The TCR sequence derives from a female donor with early-stage non-small cell lung cancer. The chain's CDR3 is CASSLSPGRANVLTF. In DNA form, the CDR3 reads TGTGCCAGCAGCTTAAGTCCGGGCCGGGCCAACGTCCTGACTTTC.